This T cell receptor beta chain derives from a study of cytomegalovirus exposure and HLA in healthy donors. Study background: Out of 350 to 400 genotyped donors, about 84% belonged to the Caucasian-associated ancestry cluster. Study-level findings and limits: Later on, an analysis showed TCR association rates differing by HLA locus, with DRB1 the most and HLA-C the fewest. Earlier analysis looked at TCR beta V segments, and most were productive about 87% or about 30% of the time.

Germline values: CDR1 KGHSH, CDR2 LQKENI. This CDR3 is 15 amino acids long. The junction had 3 bases not matched to a gene; V was cut back by 1 base and J by 1 base. Researchers ran the PCR with 60 Vbeta and 13 Jbeta primers. Sequencing used immunoSEQ multiplex PCR; TCRdb keeps in-frame clones, though not all of them. The sample lists under 250,000 clones, about four fifths occurring once. This clone was counted a few times. What it recognizes is unknown. Whereas donors were nominally healthy upon sampling, unrecorded immune exposures were probable. This sequence originates from a middle-aged man in good health and CMV-seropositive. The sequenced material came from PBMCs. The chain links TRBV18 to TRBJ2-5, with 7 bases matching TRBD1. CDR3 residues: CASSPLGTAQETQYF. CDR3 nucleotides: TGTGCCAGCTCACCACTCGGGACAGCCCAAGAGACCCAGTACTTC.